This is a list of T cell receptor beta chains from one sample in a study of patients and donors after allogeneic stem cell transplantation. TCRdb reprocessed the RT-PCR reads with MiXCR, giving one entry per CDR3 protein. The sample contains about 960,000 distinct CDR3 sequences, about a sixth of which appear only once. Sample: blood, either unsorted or a sorted T cell fraction (not recorded which). The receptors were gathered from a human donor who was either an allogeneic HSCT recipient or a stem cell or donor lymphocyte infusion donor (not recorded which). It is not recorded whose cells these are; they may come from a transplant donor. CDR3s include the opening cysteine and the closing phenylalanine or tryptophan. The D gene is left open where the match is weak. Clone size, where shown, is once, few, many, or a class for clones that have expanded.

D: -
V: TRBV12-3/TRBV12-4
size: few
J: TRBJ1-1
CDR3: CASRVWEGEAFF
DNA: TGTGCCAGCAGGGTATGGGAGGGTGAAGCTTTCTTT

D: TRBD2
V: TRBV20-1
size: few
J: TRBJ2-7
CDR3: CSALAGVYYEQYF
DNA: TGCAGTGCTCTAGCGGGAGTATACTACGAGCAGTACTTC

D: -
V: TRBV7-6
size: -
J: TRBJ1-4
CDR3: CASSPLAGSSEKLFF
DNA: TGTGCCAGCAGCCCCTTAGCTGGTTCGAGTGAAAAACTGTTTTTT

D: -
V: TRBV4-1
size: -
J: TRBJ2-1
CDR3: CASSQVSRTQRAYNEQFF
DNA: TGCGCCAGCAGCCAAGTGAGTCGGACCCAGCGGGCCTACAATGAGCAGTTCTTC

D: TRBD1
V: TRBV4-3
size: few
J: TRBJ1-1
CDR3: CASSQDLRGTGFPNTEAFF
DNA: TGCGCCAGCAGCCAAGATCTAAGGGGGACAGGATTCCCGAACACTGAAGCTTTCTTT

D: TRBD1
V: TRBV11-3
size: few
J: TRBJ1-1
CDR3: CASSLNTGAGGEAFF
DNA: TGTGCCAGCAGCTTAAACACAGGGGCCGGGGGTGAAGCTTTCTTT

D: -
V: TRBV9
size: -
J: TRBJ2-3
CDR3: CASSISGTLSTDTQYF
DNA: TGTGCCAGCAGCATCTCCGGGACACTGAGCACAGATACGCAGTATTTT

D: -
V: TRBV14
size: -
J: TRBJ1-1
CDR3: CASSQAIQGYTEAFF
DNA: TGTGCCAGCAGCCAAGCTATACAGGGTTACACTGAAGCTTTCTTT

D: TRBD1
V: TRBV7-9
size: -
J: TRBJ1-2
CDR3: CASSDRENYGYTF
DNA: TGTGCCAGCAGCGACAGGGAGAACTATGGCTACACCTTC

D: -
V: TRBV3-1
size: -
J: TRBJ1-2
CDR3: CASGGNGYTF
DNA: TGTGCCAGCGGAGGGAATGGCTACACCTTC

D: -
V: TRBV4-2
size: -
J: TRBJ1-1
CDR3: CASSQARPGGNTEAFF
DNA: TGTGCCAGCAGCCAAGCTCGTCCGGGTGGGAACACTGAAGCTTTCTTT

D: TRBD1
V: TRBV12-3/TRBV12-4
size: many
J: TRBJ1-5
CDR3: CASSPGQGAYQPQHF
DNA: TGTGCCAGCAGTCCCGGACAGGGGGCTTATCAGCCCCAGCATTTT

D: TRBD1
V: TRBV5-1
size: -
J: TRBJ1-5
CDR3: CASSPGQNSNQPQHF
DNA: TGCGCCAGCAGCCCGGGACAGAATAGCAATCAGCCCCAGCATTTT

D: -
V: TRBV5-1
size: -
J: TRBJ2-5
CDR3: CASSLGGGAQETQYF
DNA: TGCGCCAGCAGCTTGGGTGGGGGCGCACAAGAGACCCAGTACTTC

D: TRBD2
V: TRBV30
size: -
J: TRBJ2-3
CDR3: CAWRGGVDTQYF
DNA: TGTGCCTGGAGGGGAGGGGTAGATACGCAGTATTTT

D: TRBD1
V: TRBV5-6
size: -
J: TRBJ1-5
CDR3: CASSPFGTGNQPQHF
DNA: TGTGCCAGCAGCCCCTTTGGGACAGGCAATCAGCCCCAGCATTTT

D: -
V: TRBV19
size: -
J: TRBJ1-1
CDR3: CATIQGNTEAFF
DNA: TGTGCCACAATACAGGGGAACACTGAAGCTTTCTTT

D: -
V: TRBV7-6
size: many
J: TRBJ2-5
CDR3: CASSLLKETQYF
DNA: TGTGCCAGCAGCTTATTGAAGGAGACCCAGTACTTC

D: -
V: TRBV24-1
size: -
J: TRBJ1-2
CDR3: CATSDPGNFYGYTF
DNA: TGTGCCACCAGTGATCCAGGGAATTTCTATGGCTACACCTTC

D: TRBD2
V: TRBV15
size: many
J: TRBJ2-3
CDR3: CATSRDRASGRTDTQYF
DNA: TGTGCCACCAGCAGAGATAGGGCTAGCGGGCGAACGGATACGCAGTATTTT

D: TRBD1
V: TRBV7-2
size: few
J: TRBJ2-2
CDR3: CASSDRVSAGELFF
DNA: TGTGCCAGCAGCGACAGGGTTTCCGCCGGGGAGCTGTTTTTT

D: TRBD1
V: TRBV4-1
size: few
J: TRBJ1-3
CDR3: CASSRKVDTGVGNTIYF
DNA: TGCGCCAGCAGCCGAAAAGTAGATACAGGGGTAGGAAACACCATATATTTT

D: -
V: TRBV5-6
size: few
J: TRBJ1-1
CDR3: CASSFGSYTEAFF
DNA: TGTGCCAGCAGCTTCGGCTCCTACACTGAAGCTTTCTTT

D: -
V: TRBV20-1
size: -
J: TRBJ2-7
CDR3: CSARDPSGKSYEQYF
DNA: TGCAGTGCTAGAGATCCGAGCGGAAAGTCCTACGAGCAGTACTTC